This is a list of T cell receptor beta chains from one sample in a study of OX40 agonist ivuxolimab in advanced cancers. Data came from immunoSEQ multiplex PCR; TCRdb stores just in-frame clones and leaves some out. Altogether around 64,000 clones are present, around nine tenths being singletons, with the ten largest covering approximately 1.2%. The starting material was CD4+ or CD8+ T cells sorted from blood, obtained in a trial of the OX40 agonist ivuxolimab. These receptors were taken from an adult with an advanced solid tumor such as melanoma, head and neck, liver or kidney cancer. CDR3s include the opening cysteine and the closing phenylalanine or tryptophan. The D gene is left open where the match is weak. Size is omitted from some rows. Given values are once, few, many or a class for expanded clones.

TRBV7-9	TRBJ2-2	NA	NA	CASSLGVANTGELFF	TGTGCCAGCAGCTTAGGTGTTGCGAACACCGGGGAGCTGTTTTTT
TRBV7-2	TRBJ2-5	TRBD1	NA	CASSRTGAQETQYF	TGTGCCAGCAGCCGCACAGGGGCCCAAGAGACCCAGTACTTC
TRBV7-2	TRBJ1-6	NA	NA	CASSLYNSPLHF	TGTGCCAGCAGCCTCTATAATTCACCCCTCCACTTT
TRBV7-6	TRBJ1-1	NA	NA	CASSLGTLNTEAFF	TGTGCCAGCAGCCTGGGGACACTGAACACTGAAGCTTTCTTT
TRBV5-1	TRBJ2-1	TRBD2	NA	CASSLLGSGIGYEQFF	TGCGCCAGCAGCCTGTTGGGTAGCGGGATTGGCTATGAGCAGTTCTTC
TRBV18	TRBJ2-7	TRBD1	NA	CASSRTGGIAGLSYEQYF	TGTGCCAGCTCAAGGACAGGGGGCATAGCGGGCCTCTCCTACGAGCAGTACTTC
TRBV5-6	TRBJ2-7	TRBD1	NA	CASRQTGYEYEQYF	TGTGCCAGCAGGCAGACAGGGTACGAATACGAGCAGTACTTC
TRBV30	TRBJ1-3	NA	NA	CAWSVLGQGNTIYF	TGTGCCTGGAGTGTACTGGGACAAGGAAACACCATATATTTT
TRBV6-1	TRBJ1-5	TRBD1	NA	CASRDRGDQPQHF	TGTGCCAGCAGAGACAGGGGGGATCAGCCCCAGCATTTT
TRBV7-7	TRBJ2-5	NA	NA	CASSPDRKETQYF	TGTGCTAGCAGCCCGGACCGAAAAGAGACCCAGTACTTC
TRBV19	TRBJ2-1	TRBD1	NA	CASSFGQEFIKAGEQFF	TGTGCCAGTAGTTTTGGACAGGAGTTTATTAAGGCGGGTGAGCAGTTCTTC
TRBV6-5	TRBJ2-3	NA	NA	CASSRLGVFSDTQYF	TGTGCCAGCAGTCGACTAGGGGTATTTTCAGATACGCAGTATTTT
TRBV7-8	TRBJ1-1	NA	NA	CASSLIGFGGAGGGNTEAFF	TGTGCCAGCAGCTTAATTGGATTCGGGGGGGCCGGAGGAGGGAACACTGAAGCTTTCTTT
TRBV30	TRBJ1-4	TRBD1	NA	CAWSADPGGQGEKLFF	TGTGCCTGGAGCGCGGACCCAGGGGGTCAGGGTGAAAAACTGTTTTTT
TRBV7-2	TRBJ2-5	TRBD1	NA	CASSQPTGGSETQYF	TGTGCCAGCAGCCAGCCTACAGGGGGTAGTGAGACCCAGTACTTC
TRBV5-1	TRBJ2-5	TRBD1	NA	CASSLTARQGRETQYF	TGCGCCAGCAGCCTAACCGCCCGACAGGGCCGGGAGACCCAGTACTTC
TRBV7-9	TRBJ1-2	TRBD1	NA	CASSFPGQGPGYGYTF	TGTGCCAGCAGCTTCCCGGGACAGGGCCCTGGCTATGGCTACACCTTC
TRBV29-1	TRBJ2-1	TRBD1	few	CSVGSGQGAEQFF	TGCAGCGTTGGTTCCGGACAGGGGGCTGAGCAGTTCTTC
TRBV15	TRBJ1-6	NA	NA	CATSREGLYNSPLHF	TGTGCCACCAGCAGAGAGGGCCTCTATAATTCACCCCTCCACTTT
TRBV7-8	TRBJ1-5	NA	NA	CASSLEGRATGQPQHF	TGTGCCAGCAGCTTAGAGGGCAGGGCGACGGGTCAGCCCCAGCATTTT
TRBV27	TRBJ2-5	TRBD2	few	CASSQTPGLAKETQYF	TGTGCCAGCAGTCAAACCCCGGGACTAGCGAAAGAGACCCAGTACTTC
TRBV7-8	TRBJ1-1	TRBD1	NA	CASSLGRTGTEAFF	TGTGCCAGCAGCTTGGGGAGGACAGGCACTGAAGCTTTCTTT